This T cell receptor (gamma chain) is from a study of Vδ1+ human thymocytes. Whole-study results and caveats: In the thymus, TRG and TRD repertoires looked highly polyclonal with Gaussian CDR3 lengths. Bulk repertoire data may be misinterpreted because of unexpected Vdelta2 sequences.

Trimming removed 3 bases from V and 3 bases from J; junction bases left unmatched: 11. The CDR3 sequence is 15 residues long. Germline V gene sequence: CDR1 VTNTFY, CDR2 YDVSTARD (reference sequence). On this clone: Its antigen remains unidentified.

Extracted RNA was reverse transcribed into cDNA. Multiplex PCR used pooled V-gene forward primers and a constant-region reverse primer to amplify CDR3s. TCRdb reapplied CATT to the multiplex PCR reads. The table lists about 23,000 gamma-chain clones, roughly an eighth of them singletons. The chain joins TRGV3 to TRGJ1 or TRGJ2. This clonotype was sampled from a child under three years old who had congenital heart surgery. Material: Vdelta1+ gamma-delta thymocytes from the thymus. Subset: FACS-sorted CD3+ TCRalphabeta- TCRVdelta1+ TCRVdelta2- thymocytes. The CDR3 sequence is CATWDARTFYYKKLF. CDR3 sequence (DNA): TGTGCCACCTGGGACGCCAGGACCTTTTATTATAAGAAACTCTTT.